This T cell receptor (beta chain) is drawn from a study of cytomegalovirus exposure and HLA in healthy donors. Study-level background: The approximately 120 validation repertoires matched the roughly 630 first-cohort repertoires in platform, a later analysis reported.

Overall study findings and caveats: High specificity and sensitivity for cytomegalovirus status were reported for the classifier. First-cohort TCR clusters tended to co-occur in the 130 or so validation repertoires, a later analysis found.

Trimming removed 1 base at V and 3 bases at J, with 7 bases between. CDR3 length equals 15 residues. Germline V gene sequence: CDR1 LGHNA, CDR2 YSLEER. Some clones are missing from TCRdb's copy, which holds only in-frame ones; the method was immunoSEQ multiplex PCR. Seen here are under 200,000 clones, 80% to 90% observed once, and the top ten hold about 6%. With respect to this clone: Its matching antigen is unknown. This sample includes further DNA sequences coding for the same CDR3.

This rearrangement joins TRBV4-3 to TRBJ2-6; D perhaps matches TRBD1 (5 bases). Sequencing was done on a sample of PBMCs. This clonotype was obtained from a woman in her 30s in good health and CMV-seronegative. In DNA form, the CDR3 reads TGCGCCAGCAGCCAAGGGCAGGGTGGGGCCAACGTCCTGACTTTC. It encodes CASSQGQGGANVLTF.